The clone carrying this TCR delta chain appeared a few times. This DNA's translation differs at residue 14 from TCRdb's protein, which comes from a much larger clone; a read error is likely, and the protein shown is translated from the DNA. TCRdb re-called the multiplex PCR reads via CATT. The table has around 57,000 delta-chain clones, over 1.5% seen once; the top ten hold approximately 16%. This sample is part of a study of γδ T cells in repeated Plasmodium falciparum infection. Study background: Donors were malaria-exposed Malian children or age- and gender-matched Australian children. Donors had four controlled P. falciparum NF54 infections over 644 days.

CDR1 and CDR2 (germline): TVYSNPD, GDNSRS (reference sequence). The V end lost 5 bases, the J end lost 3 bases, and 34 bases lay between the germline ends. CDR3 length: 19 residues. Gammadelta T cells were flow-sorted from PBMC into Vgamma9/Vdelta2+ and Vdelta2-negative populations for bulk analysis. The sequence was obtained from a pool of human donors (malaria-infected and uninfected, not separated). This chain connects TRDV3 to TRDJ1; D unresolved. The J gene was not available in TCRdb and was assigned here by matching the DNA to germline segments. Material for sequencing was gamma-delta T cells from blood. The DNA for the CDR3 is TGTGCCCAGTCAGGTCCCTCCCCTCCACCCCCGAGGTACTCCGATAAACTCATCTTT. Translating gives CAQSGPSPPPPRYSDKLIF. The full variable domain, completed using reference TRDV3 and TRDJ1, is CDKVTQSSPDQTVASGSEVVLLCTYDTVYSNPDLFWYRIRPDYSFQFVFYGDNSRSEGADFTQGRFSVKHILTQKAFHLVISPVRTEDSATYYCAQSGPSPPPPRYSDKLIFGKGTRVTVEP.